Below, one T cell receptor beta chain is given with its context. Chain pairing is unknown; alpha and beta were sequenced separately. Assay: immunoSEQ multiplex PCR; the TCRdb copy retains only in-frame clones and omits some. The sample lists nearly 60,000 clones, 70% to 90% occurring once. Cells were sorted from thawed PBMC rested overnight and stained with GMM-loaded CD1B tetramer, viability dye and anti-CD3. CD1B tetramers were loaded with Rhodococcus equi-derived C32 glucose monomycolate. CD14-expressing monocytes were removed from PBMC before cryopreservation and sorting. From each donor, some 91,000 tetramer-negative cells were sorted. Germline CDR1 SGHTA, CDR2 FQGNSA. V shed 1 base, J shed 0 bases, and the junction held 9 bases outside the gene matches. The CDR3 is 18 residues long. This sample was included in a study of T cells in tuberculosis. The study's findings and limits: Some low-affinity tetramer-binding T cells may be absent from this sample.

The chain employs TRBV7-2 and TRBJ2-3; TRBD2 matches 8 bases. The source of this sequence is an adult woman with latent tuberculosis. Sequencing was carried out using CD1b-GMM tetramer-negative cells sorted from PBMCs. The CDR3 spells CASSLVRGGGMSTDTQYF. Here the CDR3 DNA reads TGTGCCAGCAGCTTAGTGCGGGGCGGGGGGATGAGCACAGATACGCAGTATTTT.